This is a list of T cell receptor beta chains from one sample in a study of CD8 T cells in ankylosing spondylitis. TCRdb reprocessed the 5' RACE reads with MiXCR, giving one entry per CDR3 protein. Among 100,000 to 150,000 distinct CDR3 sequences listed, roughly 11% were seen once. The sample consisted of blood, either unsorted or a sorted T cell fraction (not recorded which). These receptors all come from a female donor with ankylosing spondylitis or in good health (not recorded which). Both conserved end residues are part of each CDR3. The D gene is left open where the match is weak. Clone size is stated in some rows and not others, as once, few, many or a class when expanded.

D	J	size	V	DNA	CDR3
NA	TRBJ1-1	many	TRBV7-6	TGTGCCAGCAGGGTCCCGGCTTGGGGACCGCGGAGCACTGAAGCTTTCTTT	CASRVPAWGPRSTEAFF
TRBD1	TRBJ1-4	many	TRBV19	TGTGCCAGTAGTCCCTCCAACAGGGGAACGGGTGAAAAACTGTTTTTT	CASSPSNRGTGEKLFF
NA	TRBJ2-1	many	TRBV6-2/TRBV6-3	TGTGCCAGCAGCATACTAGCTAATGAGCAGTTCTTC	CASSILANEQFF
NA	TRBJ1-5	many	TRBV7-2	TGTGCCAGCAGCGCCGGGGGGTATAGCAATCAGCCCCAGCATTTT	CASSAGGYSNQPQHF
TRBD2	TRBJ2-1	NA	TRBV7-6	TGTGCCAGCAGCTTAGGAACTAGCGGGATCTACAATGAGCAGTTCTTC	CASSLGTSGIYNEQFF
NA	TRBJ1-1	NA	TRBV20-1	TGCAGTGCTAGAGATCGGGTGAGCGGGACTGAAGCTTTCTTT	CSARDRVSGTEAFF
TRBD2	TRBJ2-1	many	TRBV18	TGTGCCAGCTCACCTCCACTAGCGGGAGATGATCTTGATGGAAATGAGCAGTTCTTC	CASSPPLAGDDLDGNEQFF
NA	TRBJ1-6	many	TRBV6-5	TGTGCCAGCAGTTACCGGGCAGAGGGTTCACCCCTCCACTTT	CASSYRAEGSPLHF
NA	TRBJ2-7	many	TRBV11-2	TGTGCCAGCAGCCTCCAGGACGAGCAGTACTTC	CASSLQDEQYF
NA	TRBJ1-3	many	TRBV12-3/TRBV12-4	TGTGCCAGCAGTTTAAGCAGCTCTGGAAACACCATATATTTT	CASSLSSSGNTIYF
NA	TRBJ2-2	NA	TRBV19	TGTGCCAGTAGTATAGCGGAAGGGGAGCTGTTTTTT	CASSIAEGELFF
TRBD2	TRBJ2-4	many	TRBV6-1	TGTGCCAGCAGTCCCCCCGGGCTAGCGGGACAAAACATTCAGTACTTC	CASSPPGLAGQNIQYF
NA	TRBJ1-3	NA	TRBV18	TGTGCCAGCTCACCACCGAACGGGGCCTCTGGAAACACCATATATTTT	CASSPPNGASGNTIYF
NA	TRBJ1-4	many	TRBV20-1	TGCAGTGCTAGGGCGTCCTCCCTGGGTGAAAAACTGTTTTTT	CSARASSLGEKLFF
NA	TRBJ1-2	NA	TRBV20-1	TGCAGTGCTAGAGCCGTGAATCGGGCAGTCCTGAATGGCTACACCTTC	CSARAVNRAVLNGYTF
NA	TRBJ1-5	NA	TRBV7-2	TGTGCCAGCAGCACGTCTAAACCAAATCAGCCCCAGCATTTT	CASSTSKPNQPQHF
NA	TRBJ2-6	many	TRBV12-3/TRBV12-4	TGTGCCAGCAGTCTAACTCTCGGGGACTCTGGGGCCAACGTCCTGACTTTC	CASSLTLGDSGANVLTF
NA	TRBJ2-1	many	TRBV29-1	TGCAGCGTTGAGGGGGTCCATGAGCAGTTCTTC	CSVEGVHEQFF
TRBD2	TRBJ2-3	many	TRBV20-1	TGCAGTGCTAGAGATGGAACTAGCGGGGCAGATACGCAGTATTTT	CSARDGTSGADTQYF
TRBD2	TRBJ2-1	many	TRBV24-1	TGTGCCACCAGTGCCTTACCAGCGGGAGGAGTAGGGGAGCAGTTCTTC	CATSALPAGGVGEQFF
TRBD1	TRBJ2-7	few	TRBV5-1	TGCGCCAGCAGCCCGACAGGGGCCTACGAGCAGTACTTC	CASSPTGAYEQYF
NA	TRBJ1-1	many	TRBV20-1	TGCAGTGCTAGAGGGTCAGCCAACACTGAAGCTTTCTTT	CSARGSANTEAFF
TRBD1	TRBJ2-1	NA	TRBV3-1	TGTGCCAGCAGCCAAGATTCGTGGGGACAGCTTCCTAACAATGAGCAGTTCTTC	CASSQDSWGQLPNNEQFF
NA	TRBJ2-1	many	TRBV20-1	TGCAGTGCTAAGGGGGGGGACTCCTACAATGAGCAGTTCTTC	CSAKGGDSYNEQFF
NA	TRBJ1-6	many	TRBV14	TGTGCCAGCAGCCAAGCGTCTACAGGCTATAATTCACCCCTCCACTTT	CASSQASTGYNSPLHF
TRBD1	TRBJ2-2	NA	TRBV12-3/TRBV12-4	TGTGCCAGCAGGTCCGGGACAGGATTTACCTGGGAGCTATTTTTT	CASRSGTGFTWELFF
NA	TRBJ2-2	many	TRBV5-1	TGCGCCAGCAGCTTGGATCTCCAGAATGATTACGGGGAGCTGTTTTTT	CASSLDLQNDYGELFF